The rows below give T cell receptor beta chains drawn from one sample of a study of tumor and adjacent non-tumor tissue in lung cancer. TCRdb passed the multiplex PCR reads through MiXCR, listing each CDR3 protein once. Of approximately 71,000 distinct CDR3 sequences listed, almost 60% are singletons. Specimen: lung tumor tissue. These receptors were collected from a man over 45 with non-small cell lung cancer. Each CDR3 is given with its conserved first and last residue. D genes are given only for firm matches. The size of a clone is reported for some rows only, either as once, few or many, or as a class for expanded clones.

D,V,size,J,CDR3,DNA
-,TRBV19,-,TRBJ1-4,CASSSRVGNEKLFF,TGTGCCAGTAGTTCTCGGGTCGGTAATGAAAAACTGTTTTTT
TRBD2,TRBV6-5,many,TRBJ2-7,CASSLAGVREQYF,TGTGCCAGCAGTCTAGCGGGAGTTAGGGAGCAGTACTTC
TRBD2,TRBV7-2,few,TRBJ2-7,CASSPSGLAGYEQYF,TGTGCCAGCAGCCCCTCGGGACTAGCGGGCTACGAGCAGTACTTC
-,TRBV6-5,-,TRBJ2-7,CASNYSGLGLPYEPYF,TGTGCCAGCAATTACTCAGGGTTGGGACTTCCCTACGAGCCGTACTTC
-,TRBV5-1,-,TRBJ2-7,CARPRDDEQYF,TGCGCCAGGCCACGGGACGACGAGCAGTACTTC
-,TRBV20-1,few,TRBJ2-5,CSAQQGETQYF,TGCAGTGCTCAACAGGGTGAGACCCAGTACTTC
TRBD1,TRBV2,-,TRBJ1-5,CAGRGQGNQPQHF,TGTGCCGGCAGGGGACAGGGAAATCAGCCCCAGCATTTT
-,TRBV24-1,-,TRBJ2-1,CAASDRRAGVYEQFF,TGTGCCGCCAGTGATCGGAGGGCCGGGGTCTATGAGCAGTTCTTC
-,TRBV4-1,-,TRBJ1-2,CASSQGGRGPGYSYTF,TGCGCCAGCAGCCAAGGGGGACGGGGCCCAGGCTATAGCTACACCTTC
-,TRBV7-9,few,TRBJ2-1,CASSRARQENHNEQFF,TGTGCCAGCAGCCGTGCCCGACAGGAGAATCACAATGAGCAGTTCTTC
TRBD1,TRBV29-1,-,TRBJ2-7,CSVTRDRGSYEQYF,TGCAGTGTCACCCGGGACAGGGGATCCTACGAGCAGTACTTC
-,TRBV11-2,-,TRBJ1-4,CGSSQTVWEQGLNEKLVF,TGTGGCAGCAGCCAAACCGTTTGGGAACAGGGACTTAATGAAAAACTGGTTTTT
-,TRBV4-1,-,TRBJ1-2,CTSSRVSPYYGYTF,TGCACCAGCAGCCGAGTTTCACCGTACTATGGTTACACCTTC
TRBD2,TRBV28,many,TRBJ2-5,CASSTRTSGVETQYF,TGTGCCAGCAGTACCCGGACTAGCGGCGTCGAGACCCAGTACTTC
TRBD2,TRBV6-5,-,TRBJ2-1,CASSYLFMAGGPADEQFF,TGTGCCAGCAGTTACTTGTTCATGGCGGGAGGGCCGGCCGATGAGCAGTTCTTC
TRBD2,TRBV4-2,-,TRBJ2-2,CASRSGGNTGELFF,TGTGCCAGCAGGAGCGGGGGGAACACCGGGGAGCTGTTTTTT
-,TRBV28,many,TRBJ2-7,CASRSAGTVNYEQYF,TGTGCCAGCAGATCTGCCGGGACGGTGAACTACGAGCAGTACTTC
-,TRBV6-5,-,TRBJ2-3,CASSSRTTEDMQYF,TGTGCAAGCAGTTCCCGGACAACGGAAGATATGCAGTATTTT
-,TRBV6-1,-,TRBJ2-2,CASSVYWPAAAALTGELFF,TGTGCCAGCAGTGTTTATTGGCCCGCTGCCGCCGCCCTTACCGGGGAGCTGTTTTTT
-,TRBV11-2,-,TRBJ2-1,CASSLPFNEQFF,TGTGCCAGCAGCTTACCCTTCAATGAGCAGTTCTTC
-,TRBV10-1,-,TRBJ2-1,CASSDASSSYNEQFF,TGCGCCAGCAGTGATGCGAGTAGCTCCTACAATGAGCAGTTCTTC
TRBD2,TRBV28,-,TRBJ2-7,CASRRGSGVYEQYF,TGTGCCAGCAGGCGGGGTAGCGGGGTGTACGAGCAATACTTC
-,TRBV28,many,TRBJ1-1,CASSLGAGFRTEAFF,TGTGCCAGCAGTTTAGGGGCAGGGTTCCGAACTGAAGCTTTCTTT
TRBD1,TRBV11-1,medium-sized,TRBJ2-1,CASSFLRGQLFF,TGTGCCAGCAGCTTCCTTAGGGGACAGCTGTTCTTC
-,TRBV6-5,-,TRBJ2-2,CASNPACGVELFF,TGTGCCAGCAACCCCGCGTGTGGAGTGGAGCTGTTTTTT
-,TRBV14,many,TRBJ2-7,CASSQALGEQYF,TGTGCCAGCAGCCAGGCTTTGGGTGAGCAGTACTTC
-,TRBV28,-,TRBJ2-1,CAGSPPRGKQFF,TGTGCCGGTAGTCCCCCCCGGGGGAAGCAGTTCTTC
-,TRBV2,-,TRBJ2-7,CASNVARDYEQYF,TGTGCCAGCAATGTGGCCAGGGACTACGAGCAGTACTTC
TRBD1,TRBV30,-,TRBJ2-7,CTWTGQAAYDQYF,TGTACCTGGACAGGACAGGCCGCCTACGATCAGTACTTC
-,TRBV28,-,TRBJ1-4,CVSSLSSGRINEKLFF,TGTGTCAGCAGTTTATCCTCGGGACGGATTAATGAAAAACTGTTTTTT
-,TRBV6-1,-,TRBJ1-6,CASFSRGNPHLHF,TGTGCCAGCTTTTCACGGGGTAATCCACACCTCCACTTT
-,TRBV6-6,-,TRBJ1-6,CASSYDEKSSYNAPLHF,TGCGCCAGCAGTTACGATGAGAAGAGCTCCTATAATGCACCCCTCCACTTT
-,TRBV11-2,-,TRBJ2-7,CASSSGTGRTYEHYF,TGTGCTAGCAGCTCAGGAACAGGTAGAACCTACGAGCATTACTTC
-,TRBV20-1,few,TRBJ2-3,CSARWELADTQYF,TGCAGTGCTAGGTGGGAGTTGGCTGATACGCAGTATTTT
-,TRBV18,-,TRBJ1-2,CASSDLGEGYGYTF,TGTGCCAGCTCAGACCTCGGGGAGGGCTATGGCTACACCTTC
-,TRBV5-6,once,TRBJ2-5,CASVKVRETEYF,TGTGCCAGCGTCAAAGTGAGGGAGACTGAGTACTTC
-,TRBV2,-,TRBJ2-1,CASSGTRNEQSF,TGTGCCAGCTCCGGGACGCGCAACGAGCAGTCCTTC